These T cell receptor beta chains were read from a single sample in a study of somatic mutations in cytotoxic T cells in rheumatoid arthritis. The table came from immunoSEQ multiplex PCR; TCRdb's copy has only in-frame clones and leaves some out. The table lists tens of thousands of clones, around 83% of them singletons. Sequenced: CD8+ T cells sorted from blood. These receptors originate from an adult with rheumatoid arthritis. The CDR3 runs from the conserved cysteine through the conserved F or W. The D gene is left open where the match is weak. The listing skips clone size in some rows; elsewhere it reads once, few, many or a size class.

TRBJ1-4 TRBV13 . . CASSLLGSHEKLFF TGTGCCAGCAGCTTATTGGGTAGCCATGAAAAACTGTTTTTT
TRBJ1-1 TRBV11-2 . . CASSSGRLVAFF TGTGCCAGCAGCTCGGGCAGGCTTGTAGCTTTCTTT
TRBJ1-1 TRBV7-8 few . CASSIGGTEAFF TGTGCCAGCAGCATTGGTGGCACTGAAGCTTTCTTT
TRBJ1-1 TRBV9 . TRBD1 CASSVGGTGWNTEAFF TGTGCCAGCAGCGTAGGAGGGACAGGGTGGAACACTGAAGCTTTCTTT
TRBJ2-1 TRBV11-3 . . CASSLEARPRGEQFF TGTGCCAGCAGCTTAGAAGCCCGCCCTAGGGGTGAGCAGTTCTTC
TRBJ2-2 TRBV14 . TRBD1 CASSYRGRTGELFF TGTGCCAGCAGCTACAGGGGGCGCACCGGGGAGCTGTTTTTT
TRBJ2-7 TRBV11-2 few . CASSLVLYEQYF TGTGCCAGCAGCTTAGTTCTCTACGAGCAGTACTTC
TRBJ2-7 TRBV19 . . CASSPAQVNYEQYF TGTGCCAGTAGTCCCGCACAGGTAAACTACGAGCAGTACTTC
TRBJ1-1 TRBV6-1 . TRBD1 CASRIGGWGAFF TGTGCCAGCAGGATAGGGGGCTGGGGAGCTTTCTTT
TRBJ1-5 TRBV7-9 . . CASSPQGVGDQPQHF TGTGCCAGCAGCCCACAAGGGGTGGGGGATCAGCCCCAGCATTTT
TRBJ2-7 TRBV10-3 once . CAISVDGSSYEQYF TGTGCCATCAGTGTCGACGGGAGCTCCTACGAGCAGTACTTC
TRBJ2-5 TRBV5-1 . . CASSPAGGARQETQYF TGCGCCAGCAGCCCGGCAGGGGGGGCGAGGCAAGAGACCCAGTACTTC
TRBJ1-1 TRBV7-9 . . CASSLGVTEAFF TGTGCCAGCAGCTTAGGGGTCACTGAAGCTTTCTTT
TRBJ2-5 TRBV9 . TRBD2 CASSAGLAGGGETQYF TGTGCCAGCAGCGCGGGACTAGCGGGAGGAGGTGAGACCCAGTACTTC
TRBJ2-1 TRBV9 . . CASSVAGAGANEQFF TGTGCCAGCAGCGTAGCAGGAGCTGGAGCGAATGAGCAGTTCTTC
TRBJ1-1 TRBV4-2 medium-sized . CASSNRMGAETEAFF TGTGCCAGCAGCAATAGGATGGGAGCGGAGACTGAAGCTTTCTTT
TRBJ2-7 TRBV4-3 . . CASSPTEESSYEQYF TGCGCCAGCAGCCCGACCGAGGAGAGCTCCTACGAGCAGTACTTC
TRBJ1-5 TRBV19 . . CASSIWGDSNQPQHF TGTGCCAGTAGTATATGGGGAGATAGCAATCAGCCCCAGCATTTT
TRBJ1-5 TRBV7-9 few . CASSLGGQPQHF TGTGCCAGCAGCTTAGGGGGTCAGCCCCAGCATTTT
TRBJ1-2 TRBV2 . . CASSDTYGYTF TGTGCCAGCAGTGATACTTATGGCTACACCTTC
TRBJ2-1 TRBV5-1 . . CASSLKTSALGEQFF TGCGCCAGCAGCTTAAAGACTAGTGCATTGGGTGAGCAGTTCTTC
TRBJ1-1 TRBV28 once . CASSARLGHQNTEAFF TGTGCCAGCAGTGCCCGGCTAGGACATCAGAACACTGAAGCTTTCTTT
TRBJ1-1 TRBV9 . . CATAGTEAFF TGTGCCACCGCGGGCACTGAAGCTTTCTTT
TRBJ2-2 TRBV13 . . CASSTSTGELFF TGTGCCAGCAGCACATCTACCGGGGAGCTGTTTTTT
TRBJ1-5 TRBV28 . . CASIRARADQPQHF TGTGCCAGTATCAGGGCCAGGGCTGATCAGCCCCAGCATTTT
TRBJ2-3 TRBV7-2 . . CASTNVGTDTQYF TGTGCCAGCACCAACGTCGGGACAGATACGCAGTATTTT
TRBJ2-1 TRBV11-3 . . CASSLGHYNEQFF TGTGCCAGCAGCTTAGGTCACTACAATGAGCAGTTCTTC
TRBJ1-2 TRBV20-1 few . CSASNYGYTF TGCAGTGCTAGTAACTATGGCTACACCTTC
TRBJ1-1 TRBV5-1 once . CASIADGRSTEAFF TGCGCCAGCATCGCCGACGGACGGTCTACTGAAGCTTTCTTT
TRBJ1-3 TRBV9 . . CASSAPMGAAGNTIYF TGTGCCAGCAGCGCCCCAATGGGTGCCGCTGGAAACACCATATATTTT
TRBJ2-7 TRBV23-1 . TRBD1 CASSLARGPSFYSYEQYF TGCGCCAGCAGTCTGGCCAGGGGGCCAAGTTTTTACTCCTACGAGCAGTACTTC
TRBJ2-2 TRBV7-3 . TRBD1 CASRPTGYGTGELFF TGTGCCAGCAGACCGACAGGGTACGGCACCGGGGAGCTGTTTTTT
TRBJ2-5 TRBV7-7 once . CASSIGLSRETQYF TGTGCTAGCAGCATCGGACTATCCCGAGAGACCCAGTACTTC
TRBJ1-1 TRBV9 . . CASSPTGRNTEAFF TGTGCCAGCTCTCCGACAGGCCGGAACACTGAAGCTTTCTTT
TRBJ1-1 TRBV4-1 . . CASSQGGSPEAFF TGCGCCAGCAGCCAAGGGGGGTCCCCTGAAGCTTTCTTT
TRBJ2-1 TRBV7-9 . TRBD1 CASNVGGLSDEQFF TGTGCCAGCAATGTAGGGGGCCTGTCCGATGAGCAGTTCTTC
TRBJ1-6 TRBV5-1 . TRBD1 CASSSGGQGEMYYNSPLHF TGCGCCAGCTCGTCAGGGGGACAGGGGGAAATGTACTATAATTCACCCCTCCACTTT
TRBJ1-3 TRBV28 . . CASSSFQLGGNTIYF TGTGCCAGCAGTTCGTTCCAGTTAGGGGGAAACACCATATATTTT
TRBJ1-2 TRBV19 once . CASTPLRNGYTF TGTGCCAGTACCCCTTTGAGGAATGGCTACACCTTC
TRBJ1-1 TRBV9 . TRBD1 CASSATGGKNTEAFF TGTGCCAGCAGCGCAACAGGGGGCAAGAACACTGAAGCTTTCTTT
TRBJ2-1 TRBV4-3 . . CASSQDGGGSSYNEQFF TGCGCCAGCAGCCAAGATGGAGGGGGGAGCTCCTACAATGAGCAGTTCTTC
TRBJ1-6 TRBV7-8 . . CASSREGRGSPLHF TGTGCCAGCAGCAGGGAGGGGAGAGGGTCACCCCTCCACTTT
TRBJ2-2 TRBV28 . TRBD1 CASRPGQEMVQELFF TGTGCCAGCAGACCGGGACAGGAGATGGTCCAAGAGCTGTTTTTT
TRBJ2-1 TRBV10-1 . . CASSESGHRWGEQFF TGCGCCAGCAGTGAGTCGGGACACCGGTGGGGTGAGCAGTTCTTC
TRBJ2-1 TRBV4-3 . . CASSQGAGEQFF TGCGCCAGCAGCCAAGGGGCGGGTGAGCAGTTCTTC
TRBJ1-1 TRBV2 . TRBD1 CASRGFAGTGGLEAFF TGTGCCAGCAGGGGATTCGCTGGGACAGGGGGTCTAGAAGCTTTCTTT
TRBJ2-3 TRBV7-6 . . CASSLSGNTDTQYF TGTGCCAGCAGCTTAAGTGGGAACACAGATACGCAGTATTTT
TRBJ2-3 TRBV28 . . CASSPPSGVPDTQYF TGTGCCAGCAGTCCCCCCTCAGGGGTCCCAGATACGCAGTATTTT
TRBJ2-5 TRBV2 . . CASRGGLQETQYF TGTGCCAGCAGGGGTGGTCTCCAAGAGACCCAGTACTTC